The 25 T cell receptor beta chains below come from one sample, sequenced in a study of OX40 agonist ivuxolimab in advanced cancers. Only in-frame clones appear in the TCRdb table, and some are missing; sequencing was by immunoSEQ multiplex PCR. Counted here are about 84,000 clones, over 85% occurring once; the ten biggest clones make up more than 0.15%. Source: CD4+ or CD8+ T cells sorted from blood, taken in a trial of the OX40 agonist ivuxolimab. These receptors were obtained from an adult with an advanced solid tumor such as melanoma, head and neck, liver or kidney cancer.

In this sample, this clone turned up once. This CDR3 is CASSRGTKQETQYF. The CDR3 DNA reads TGTGCCAGCTCCCGGGGGACAAAACAAGAGACCCAGTACTTC. The chain employs TRBV11-1 and TRBJ2-5; D possibly uses TRBD1 or TRBD2 (6 bases each). Germline CDR1 SGHAT, CDR2 FQDESV (reference sequence). The CDR3 totals 14 residues. Trimming shortened V by 8 bases and J by 2 bases, and 15 bases separated the two germline ends.

V usage is TRBV9 and J usage is TRBJ2-2; D is perhaps TRBD1 (5 bases). The germline V gene has CDR1 SGDLS and CDR2 YYNGEE. This CDR3 spans 18 amino acids. Trimming pared 0 bases from V and 0 bases from J, leaving 15 bases between. The CDR3 coding sequence is TGTGCCAGCAGCGTAGCTCTTCGACAGTTCGCGAACACCGGGGAGCTGTTTTTT. Encoded protein: CASSVALRQFANTGELFF.

The table lists this clone with a count of one. The CDR3 region is CASSFDGVTQYF. The CDR3, as DNA: TGCGCCAGCAGCTTTGACGGGGTCACGCAGTATTTT. The rearrangement joins TRBV4-1 to TRBJ2-3; D is possibly TRBD2 (5 bases). CDR1 MGHRA and CDR2 YSYEKL come from the germline V gene. The CDR3 runs to 12 residues. The V end was cut by 5 bases, the J end by 9 bases, with 12 bases between.

CDR3 DNA sequence: TGTGCCATCAGTCTAGCGAGAGATACGCAGTATTTT. The encoded protein is CAISLARDTQYF. This sequence joins TRBV10-3 and TRBJ2-3; tentative D call: TRBD2 (6 bases). Germline values: CDR1 ENHRY, CDR2 SYGVKD. CDR3 size: 12 residues. V lost 5 bases to trimming and J lost 5 bases, with 8 bases between them.

The chain is built from TRBV7-3 and TRBJ1-1; no clear D. The V and J ends lost 0 bases and 10 bases respectively, with 12 bases between them. Germline CDR1 is SGHTA and CDR2 is FQGTGA. The CDR3 covers 13 residues. The CDR3: CASSLTVSGRAFF. The CDR3 region has the DNA TGTGCCAGCAGCTTAACGGTCTCGGGCCGAGCTTTCTTT.

This sequence joins TRBV27 and TRBJ2-1; D not resolved. The CDR3 contains 16 residues. Germline lookup yields CDR1 MNHEY and CDR2 SMNVEV (reference sequence). Trimming pared 6 bases from V and 8 bases from J, leaving 23 bases between. The CDR3 coding sequence is TGTGCCAGCAGCTGGGAACCTAGAGGTGCGCAATATGAGCAGTTCTTC. It codes for CASSWEPRGAQYEQFF.

This clone was counted a single time. The chain recombines TRBV5-1 with TRBJ2-7; D not resolved. Germline CDR1 is SGHRS and CDR2 is YFSETQ. V was cut by 0 bases and J by 5 bases, with 6 bases left in between. The length of the CDR3 is 12 residues. The CDR3 reads CASSLVADEQYF. The CDR3 DNA sequence: TGCGCCAGCAGCTTGGTTGCAGACGAGCAGTACTTC.

V usage is TRBV5-1 and J usage is TRBJ1-1; a weak D match, TRBD1 (5 bases). There are 16 residues in the CDR3. V was cut by 1 base and J by 6 bases, with 19 bases left in between. CDR1 is SGHRS and CDR2 is YFSETQ in the germline V gene. The CDR3 reads CASSLLSGSPGAEAFF. The CDR3 nucleotides read TGCGCCAGCAGCTTGTTATCAGGGTCACCCGGGGCTGAAGCTTTCTTT.

The rearrangement uses TRBV28 and TRBJ2-2; no reliable D call. This CDR3 has 10 amino acids. The germline V gene encodes CDR1 MDHEN and CDR2 SYDVKM. Trimming took off 10 bases at V and 9 bases at J, with 9 bases between the two ends. CDR3 sequence: CATLRRELFF. Written as DNA, the CDR3 is TGTGCCACCCTAAGGCGGGAGCTGTTTTTT.

V usage is TRBV27 and J usage is TRBJ1-5; no firm D call. CDR1 is MNHEY and CDR2 is SMNVEV in the germline V gene (reference sequence). Trimming cost V 4 bases and J 6 bases, with 16 bases left between them. This CDR3 region has 15 residues. This CDR3 reads CASSSVLASGQPQHF. In nucleotides, the CDR3 is TGTGCCAGCAGTTCCGTCCTGGCCTCGGGTCAGCCCCAGCATTTT.

V usage is TRBV14 and J usage is TRBJ2-1; 15 bases fit TRBD2. The CDR3 loop spans 19 amino acids. CDR1 and CDR2 (germline): SGHDN, FVKESK. V lost 3 bases, J lost 4 bases, and 10 bases stayed unmatched. The CDR3 nucleotides read TGTGCCAGCAGCCATAGGGGGACTAGCGGGAGGCTGGGATACAATGAGCAGTTCTTC. It specifies CASSHRGTSGRLGYNEQFF.

The V and J genes are TRBV14 and TRBJ2-3, with D uncertain. Trimming shortened V by 0 bases and J by 4 bases, and 11 bases separated the two germline ends. This CDR3 comprises 15 residues. Per the germline V gene, CDR1 is SGHDN and CDR2 is FVKESK. The CDR3 DNA follows: TGTGCCAGCAGCCAAGAGGGTACTGGGGCAGATACGCAGTATTTT. Protein: CASSQEGTGADTQYF.

The V call is TRBV27, the J call TRBJ2-2, with D uncertain. Per the germline V gene, CDR1 is MNHEY and CDR2 is SMNVEV (reference sequence). The ends were cut back, 0 bases at V and 2 bases at J, with 10 bases in the middle. The CDR3 length is 16 residues. CDR3 bases: TGTGCCAGCAGTTTATCGATAACCCTTAACACCGGGGAGCTGTTTTTT. Translating gives CASSLSITLNTGELFF.

The chain couples TRBV7-6 to TRBJ2-1, with 10 bases matching TRBD2. Germline trimming cut 1 base from V and 7 bases from J; bases unmatched to any gene: 7. There are 16 residues in the CDR3. Germline-derived CDR1 and CDR2 are SGHVS and FNYEAQ. This chain's CDR3 is CASSLVPSGGRNEQFF. CDR3 coding DNA: TGTGCCAGCAGCTTAGTCCCTAGCGGGGGTCGAAATGAGCAGTTCTTC.

This chain uses TRBV29-1 with TRBJ2-1; TRBD2 aligns across 8 bases. The CDR3 contains 13 residues. Looked up from germline, CDR1 is SQVTM and CDR2 is ANQGSEA. The J segment lost 5 bases and the V segment lost 3 bases, leaving 3 bases of the junction unmatched. The CDR3 reads CSVDAGGNNEQFF. CDR3 bases: TGCAGCGTTGATGCGGGGGGAAACAATGAGCAGTTCTTC.

The chain uses TRBV11-1 and TRBJ1-1; possibly TRBD1 for D (6 bases). The CDR3 covers 15 residues. Per germline, CDR1 SGHAT and CDR2 FQDESV (reference sequence). The germline V and J ends were trimmed by 5 bases and 6 bases, with 19 bases remaining between them. CDR3 DNA sequence: TGTGCCAGCAGCCCCCCGGGGGGGGCGCGATCTGAAGCTTTCTTT. Residues: CASSPPGGARSEAFF.

V gene TRBV5-1 combines with J gene TRBJ2-7, with a possible D match to TRBD2 (6 bases). The CDR3 is 14 amino acids. V lost 4 bases and J lost 5, with 16 bases in between. Looked up from germline, CDR1 is SGHRS and CDR2 is YFSETQ. CDR3 sequence: CASSRSGREDEQYF. The CDR3 DNA reads as TGCGCCAGCAGCAGGAGCGGCAGGGAGGACGAGCAGTACTTC.

V is TRBV5-1 and J is TRBJ2-1; weak D call: TRBD2 (6 bases). Germline V lookup: CDR1 SGHRS, CDR2 YFSETQ. The CDR3 is 17 amino acids. V was shortened by 0 bases and J by 2 bases, with 15 bases between the two germline ends. The CDR3 protein is CASSLVMGGNTYNEQFF. The CDR3, as DNA: TGCGCCAGCAGCTTGGTTATGGGCGGGAACACCTACAATGAGCAGTTCTTC.

The gene calls are TRBV25-1 and TRBJ1-1; TRBD1 might be the D (5 bases). Germline V gene sequence: CDR1 MGHDK, CDR2 SYGVNS. This CDR3 region has 14 residues. The ends were cut back, 4 bases at V and 1 base at J, with 10 bases in the middle. CDR3 loop: CASSGGGRNTEAFF. The DNA of the CDR3 is TGTGCCAGCAGTGGTGGGGGTCGGAACACTGAAGCTTTCTTT.

The chain carries TRBV19 and TRBJ2-3; D is uncertain. The V end was cut by 4 bases, the J end by 0 bases, with 11 bases between. The CDR3 totals 15 residues. From germline, CDR1 is LNHDA and CDR2 SQIVND (reference sequence). CDR3: CASSRLAWSTDTQYF. CDR3 DNA: TGTGCCAGTAGTAGACTTGCGTGGAGCACAGATACGCAGTATTTT.

The chain uses TRBV10-2 and TRBJ1-5; D unresolved. The CDR3 is made up of 14 amino acids. V was clipped by 4 bases and J by 0 bases, with 7 bases between them. CDR1 and CDR2 from the germline V gene are WSHSY and SAAADI. CDR3: CASSVVDSNQPQHF. DNA for the CDR3: TGCGCCAGCAGTGTAGTAGATAGCAATCAGCCCCAGCATTTT.

The chain joins TRBV19 to TRBJ2-2; tentatively, D is TRBD1 (5 bases). Per the germline V gene, CDR1 is LNHDA and CDR2 is SQIVND (reference sequence). V was pared by 5 bases and J by 5 bases, with 12 bases between. The CDR3 loop spans 14 amino acids. This CDR3 is CASSPRVGTGELFF. The CDR3 region has the DNA TGTGCCAGTAGTCCCAGGGTTGGGACCGGGGAGCTGTTTTTT.

As regards this clone: At one of its ends the junction is not consistent with the germline gene, which may arise from a read error. For the CDR3, the DNA is TGTGCCAGCAGCCAAGGCCAGCAGTTCAACTCTGGGGCCAACGCCCTGACTTTC. Residues: CASSQGQQFNSGANALTF. V is TRBV4-2 and J is TRBJ2-6; D possibly corresponds to TRBD1 (5 bases). This CDR3 has 18 residues. CDR1 LGHNA and CDR2 YNFKEQ come from the germline V gene.

This chain joins TRBV11-2 and TRBJ2-2, with 8 bases aligning to TRBD2. Trimming took 0 bases from V and 0 from J; bases not matched to a gene: 9. The CDR3 length is 19 residues. Germline V lookup: CDR1 SGHAT, CDR2 FQNNGV. The CDR3 sequence: CASSLDLRPLAANTGELFF. CDR3 DNA: TGTGCCAGCAGCTTAGATCTAAGGCCACTAGCGGCGAACACCGGGGAGCTGTTTTTT.

The rearrangement uses TRBV30 and TRBJ1-2; the D is unclear. Between the trimmed V and J ends, which lost 0 bases and 4 bases, there was a span of 12 bases. The CDR3 is 14 residues long. CDR1 and CDR2 (germline): GTSNPN, SVGIG (reference sequence). CDR3 nucleotides: TGTGCCTGGAGTGTAGATCCCCGGACCTATGGCTACACCTTC. Its translation: CAWSVDPRTYGYTF.